Each of the 10 T cell receptor beta chains below was sequenced from the same sample in a study of T cell changes during pregnancy in multiple sclerosis. TCRdb's table, derived via immunoSEQ multiplex PCR, lists solely in-frame clones and lacks some. The table includes 45,000 to 55,000 clones, about nine tenths detected once. Specimen: CD4+ T cells from peripheral blood mononuclear cells, collected after pregnancy. The receptors were gathered from a female donor in good health, enrolled as a control in a pregnancy study.

This chain links TRBV7-9 with TRBJ1-1, with D possibly matching TRBD1 (5 bases). The germline V gene encodes CDR1 SEHNR and CDR2 FQNEAQ (reference sequence). V was pared by 2 bases and J by 5 bases, with 9 bases between. The CDR3 has 13 amino acids. In DNA, the CDR3 is TGTGCCAGCAGCTTAAACGGGGGAACTGAAGCTTTCTTT. The encoded protein is CASSLNGGTEAFF.

This sequence joins TRBV4-1 and TRBJ1-5, with a possible D match to TRBD1 (5 bases). From germline, CDR1 is MGHRA and CDR2 YSYEKL. Between the trimmed V and J ends, which lost 4 bases and 3 bases, there was a span of 13 bases. The CDR3 runs to 15 residues. DNA of the CDR3: TGCGCCAGCAGCCTTTGGCAGGGCGACAATCAGCCCCAGCATTTT. As protein: CASSLWQGDNQPQHF.

The V and J genes are TRBV11-2 and TRBJ1-2; D unresolved. Germline V gene sequence: CDR1 SGHAT, CDR2 FQNNGV. The CDR3 has 13 amino acids. Trimming left V 1 base short and J 4 bases short, with 7 bases between. In DNA, the CDR3 is TGTGCCAGCAGCTTAGCCGGGAGCTATGGCTACACCTTC. Translating it yields CASSLAGSYGYTF.

The CDR3 nucleotides are TGTGCCAGTAGTATGACTCGGCAGGGGGCTGGGGAGCAGTACTTC. This gives the protein CASSMTRQGAGEQYF. The chain links TRBV19 to TRBJ2-7, with 8 positions matching TRBD1. Germline CDR1 reads LNHDA; CDR2 reads SQIVND (reference sequence). The CDR3 loop spans 15 amino acids. The J segment lost 7 bases and the V segment lost 3 bases, leaving 11 bases of the junction unmatched.

The V gene is TRBV6-5, the J gene TRBJ1-4; D might be TRBD1 (6 bases). Trimming left V 5 bases short and J 8 bases short, with 18 bases between. CDR1 and CDR2 from the germline V gene are MNHEY and SVGAGI. The CDR3 sequence is 15 residues long. This CDR3 is CASSPLTGAAEKLFF. The CDR3, as DNA: TGTGCCAGCAGTCCATTGACAGGAGCGGCCGAAAAACTGTTTTTT.

V usage is TRBV9 and J usage is TRBJ2-7, with 12 positions matching TRBD1. The CDR3 is 14 residues long. The junction had 2 bases not matched to a gene; V was cut back by 1 base and J by 6 bases. CDR1 is SGDLS, CDR2 YYNGEE, per germline. DNA of the CDR3: TGTGCCAGCAGCGTAAGGGACAGGGGGCCCGAGCAGTACTTC. This gives the protein CASSVRDRGPEQYF.

J is TRBJ1-1 and V is TRBV30; D may be TRBD1 (6 bases). The germline gives CDR1 GTSNPN, CDR2 SVGIG (reference sequence). The CDR3 is made up of 13 amino acids. V shed 0 bases and J shed 1 base, with 6 bases lying between them. CDR3 bases: TGTGCCTGGAGTGTACAGGGGAACACTGAAGCTTTCTTT. It yields the protein CAWSVQGNTEAFF. The whole variable domain, remainder taken from reference TRBV30 and TRBJ1-1, is SQTIHQWPATLVQPVGSPLSLECTVEGTSNPNLYWYRQAAGRGLQLLFYSVGIGQISSEVPQNLSASRPQDRQFILSSKKLLLSDSGFYLCAWSVQGNTEAFFGQGTRLTVV.

V usage is TRBV6-1 and J usage is TRBJ2-5, with 8 bases matching TRBD2. This CDR3 is built from 14 residues. With V trimmed by 4 bases and J by 3 bases, 4 bases remained unmatched. Germline lookup yields CDR1 MNHNS and CDR2 SASEGT. This CDR3 is CASSVRGGEETQYF. In DNA, the CDR3 is TGTGCCAGCAGTGTACGGGGGGGTGAAGAGACCCAGTACTTC.

CDR3 in amino acids: CASSPAAIGRGSTGELFF. The CDR3 DNA sequence: TGTGCCAGTAGCCCAGCGGCGATCGGCAGGGGTTCGACCGGGGAGCTGTTTTTT. The chain recombines TRBV19 with TRBJ2-2, with D possibly TRBD1 on 6 matching bases. The length of the CDR3 is 18 residues. Trimming cost V 6 bases and J 5 bases, with 25 bases left between them. Germline CDR1 reads LNHDA; CDR2 reads SQIVND (reference sequence).

This rearrangement joins TRBV6-5 to TRBJ1-3; TRBD1 matches at 8 bases. Germline V gene sequence: CDR1 MNHEY, CDR2 SVGAGI. The CDR3 totals 14 residues. V dropped 7 bases and J dropped 2; count of bases not matched to a gene: 4. CDR3 DNA sequence: TGTGCCAGCACCCGGACAGGGACTGGAAACACCATATATTTT. It yields the protein CASTRTGTGNTIYF.